This TCR beta chain was sequenced during a study of OX40 agonist ivuxolimab in advanced cancers. Study overall: Cancers in dose escalation were hepatocellular, melanoma, renal cell and head and neck.

As regards this clone: What it binds is unknown.

There are 12 residues in the CDR3. Germline V gene sequence: CDR1 MNHEY, CDR2 SVGAGI. The junction had 8 bases not matched to a gene; V was cut back by 10 bases and J by 6 bases. Measured with immunoSEQ multiplex PCR; TCRdb has only the in-frame clones, and not every one. This sample has 55,000 to 70,000 clones; around 83% occur once, and the top ten carry roughly 1.4%. General study points: The antigens recognized by the expanded peripheral T cells, that is their antigen specificity, were not determined.

This sample comprised CD4+ or CD8+ T cells sorted from blood, obtained in a trial of the OX40 agonist ivuxolimab. This receptor was taken from an adult with an advanced solid tumor such as melanoma, head and neck, liver or kidney cancer. The chain recombines TRBV6-5 with TRBJ1-2; 7 nucleotides align to TRBD1. The CDR3 coding sequence is TGTGCCACCCAGGACAGGCGGGATGGCTACACCTTC. Its protein is CATQDRRDGYTF.